This T cell receptor (beta chain) was sequenced in a study of control samples from healthy donors and cancer patients. Measured with immunoSEQ multiplex PCR; TCRdb has only the in-frame clones, and not every one. The repertoire holds 120,000 or so clones, with around 86% as singletons. CDR1 and CDR2 from the germline V gene are MNHEY and SMNVEV (reference sequence). V was clipped by 4 bases and J by 5 bases, with 9 bases between them. The CDR3 consists of 14 residues. The source is a man aged 35-49 years in good health. Material: blood. The V gene is TRBV27, the J gene TRBJ1-6; D is unclear. In nucleotides, the CDR3 is TGTGCCAGCAGTTCGCTCTTTGATAATTCACCCCTCCACTTT. Its protein product is CASSSLFDNSPLHF.